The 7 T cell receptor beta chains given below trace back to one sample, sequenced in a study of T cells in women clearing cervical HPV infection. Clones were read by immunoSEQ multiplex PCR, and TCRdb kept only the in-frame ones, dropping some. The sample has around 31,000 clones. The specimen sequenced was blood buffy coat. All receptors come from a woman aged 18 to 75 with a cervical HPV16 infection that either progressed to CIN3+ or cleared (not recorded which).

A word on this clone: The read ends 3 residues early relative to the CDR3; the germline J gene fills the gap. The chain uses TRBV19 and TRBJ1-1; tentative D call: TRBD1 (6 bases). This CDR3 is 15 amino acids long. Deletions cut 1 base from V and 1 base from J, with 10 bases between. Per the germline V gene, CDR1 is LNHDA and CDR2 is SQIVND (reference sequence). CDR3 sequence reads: CASSIAARGNTEAFF. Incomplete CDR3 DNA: TGTGCCAGTAGTATAGCAGCCAGGGGGAACACTGAA.

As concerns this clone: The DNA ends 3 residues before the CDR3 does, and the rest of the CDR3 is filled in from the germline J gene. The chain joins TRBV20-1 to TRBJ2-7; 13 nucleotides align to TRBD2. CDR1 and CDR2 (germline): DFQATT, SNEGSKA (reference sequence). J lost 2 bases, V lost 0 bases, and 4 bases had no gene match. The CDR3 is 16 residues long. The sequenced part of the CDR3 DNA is TGCAGTGCTAGAGATCCGGGACTAGCGGGAACCTACGAG. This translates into CSARDPGLAGTYE. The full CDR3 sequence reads CSARDPGLAGTYEQYF.

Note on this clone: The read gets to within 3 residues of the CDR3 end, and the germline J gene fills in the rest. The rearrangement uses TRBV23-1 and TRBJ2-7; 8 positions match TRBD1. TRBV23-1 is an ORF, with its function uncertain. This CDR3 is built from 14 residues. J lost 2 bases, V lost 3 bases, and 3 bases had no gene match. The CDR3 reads CASSQDRAPYEQYF. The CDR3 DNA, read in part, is TGCGCCAGCAGTCAGGACAGGGCACCCTACGAG.

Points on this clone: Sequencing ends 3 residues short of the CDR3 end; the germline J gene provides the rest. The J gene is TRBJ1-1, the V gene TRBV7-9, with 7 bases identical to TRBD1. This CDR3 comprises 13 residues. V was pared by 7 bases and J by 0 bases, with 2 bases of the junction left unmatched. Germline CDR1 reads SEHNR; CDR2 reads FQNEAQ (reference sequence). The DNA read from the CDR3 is TGTGCCAGCATCCAGGGGGTGAACACTGAA. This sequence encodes CASIQGVNTE. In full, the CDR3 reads CASIQGVNTEAFF.

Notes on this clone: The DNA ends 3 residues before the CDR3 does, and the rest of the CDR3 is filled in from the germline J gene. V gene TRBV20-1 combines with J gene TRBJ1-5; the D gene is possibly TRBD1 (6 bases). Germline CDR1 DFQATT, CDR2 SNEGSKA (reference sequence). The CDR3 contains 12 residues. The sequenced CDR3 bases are TGCAGTGCTGGGGGCGCGTTCCTACCC. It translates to CSAGGAFLP. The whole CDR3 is CSAGGAFLPQHF.

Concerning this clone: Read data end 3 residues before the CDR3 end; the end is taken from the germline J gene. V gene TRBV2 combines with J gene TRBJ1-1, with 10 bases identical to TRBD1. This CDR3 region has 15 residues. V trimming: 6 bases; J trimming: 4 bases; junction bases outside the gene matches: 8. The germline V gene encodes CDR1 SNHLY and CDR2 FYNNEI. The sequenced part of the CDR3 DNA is TGTGCCAGCAGAGGGACAGGGGAGAGTGTCACTGAA. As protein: CASRGTGESVTE. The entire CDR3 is CASRGTGESVTEAFF.

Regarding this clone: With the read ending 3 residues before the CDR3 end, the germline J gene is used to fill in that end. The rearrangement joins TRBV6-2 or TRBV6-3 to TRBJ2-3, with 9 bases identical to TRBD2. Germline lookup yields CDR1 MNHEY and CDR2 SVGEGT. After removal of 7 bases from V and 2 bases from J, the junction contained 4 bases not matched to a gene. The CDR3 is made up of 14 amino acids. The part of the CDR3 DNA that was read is TGTGCCAGCAAGAGCGGGGGGCTCACAGATACG. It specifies CASKSGGLTDT. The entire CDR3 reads CASKSGGLTDTQYF.